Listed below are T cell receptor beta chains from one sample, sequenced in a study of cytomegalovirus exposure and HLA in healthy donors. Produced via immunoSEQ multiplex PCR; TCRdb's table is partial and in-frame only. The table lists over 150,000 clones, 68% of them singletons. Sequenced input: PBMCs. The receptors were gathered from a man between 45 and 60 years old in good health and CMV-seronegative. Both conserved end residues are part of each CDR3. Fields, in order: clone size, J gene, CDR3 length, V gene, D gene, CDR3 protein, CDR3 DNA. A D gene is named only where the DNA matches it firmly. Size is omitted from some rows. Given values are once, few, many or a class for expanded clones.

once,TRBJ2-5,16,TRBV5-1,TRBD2,CASSSGLAGAQETQYF,TGCGCCAGCAGCTCAGGACTAGCGGGGGCCCAAGAGACCCAGTACTTC
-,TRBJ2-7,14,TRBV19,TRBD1,CASSRQGDSYEQYF,TGTGCCAGTAGTAGACAGGGGGACTCCTACGAGCAGTACTTC
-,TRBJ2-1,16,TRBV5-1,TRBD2,CASSPLAGGRGNEQFF,TGCGCCAGCAGCCCCCTAGCGGGCGGGAGGGGGAATGAGCAGTTCTTC
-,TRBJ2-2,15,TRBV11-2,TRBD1,CASSSTGGPTGELFF,TGTGCCAGCAGCTCGACAGGGGGCCCTACCGGGGAGCTGTTTTTT
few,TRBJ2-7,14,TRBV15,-,CATSRGGDSYEQYF,TGTGCCACCAGCAGAGGCGGGGATTCCTACGAGCAGTACTTC
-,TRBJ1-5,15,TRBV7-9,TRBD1,CASSLTGGEGQPQHF,TGTGCCAGCAGCTTGACAGGGGGCGAGGGCCAGCCCCAGCATTTT
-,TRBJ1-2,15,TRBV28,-,CASSLSDTNGGGYTF,TGTGCCAGCAGTTTAAGTGACACTAACGGGGGGGGCTACACCTTC
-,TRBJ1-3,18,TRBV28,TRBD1,CASRKGTETLFSGNTIYF,TGTGCCAGCAGAAAAGGGACAGAAACCCTCTTCTCTGGAAACACCATATATTTT
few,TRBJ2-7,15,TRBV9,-,CASSVADSIYYEQYF,TGTGCCAGCAGCGTAGCTGACAGTATTTACTACGAGCAGTACTTC
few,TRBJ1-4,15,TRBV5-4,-,CASSLNQGLKEKLFF,TGTGCCAGCAGCTTGAACCAGGGATTGAAGGAAAAACTGTTTTTT
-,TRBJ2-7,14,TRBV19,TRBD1,CASSTGTASYEQYF,TGTGCCAGTAGTACCGGGACAGCCTCCTACGAGCAGTACTTC
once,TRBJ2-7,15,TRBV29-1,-,CSALYPSVSSYEQYF,TGCAGCGCCCTTTATCCGTCAGTAAGCTCCTACGAGCAGTACTTC
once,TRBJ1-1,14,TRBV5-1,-,CASSLPSTGTEAFF,TGCGCCAGCAGCTTGCCCTCGACAGGCACTGAAGCTTTCTTT
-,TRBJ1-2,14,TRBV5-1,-,CASSQQGSNYGYTF,TGCGCCAGCAGCCAGCAGGGTTCTAACTATGGCTACACCTTC
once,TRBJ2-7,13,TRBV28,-,CASSPTLPYEQYF,TGTGCCAGCAGCCCGACATTGCCCTACGAGCAGTACTTC
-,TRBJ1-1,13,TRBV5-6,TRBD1,CASSLGQGGIAFF,TGTGCCAGCAGCCTAGGACAGGGAGGTATAGCTTTCTTT
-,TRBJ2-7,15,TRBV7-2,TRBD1,CASSLGRDRVGEQYF,TGTGCCAGCAGCTTGGGCCGGGACAGGGTAGGAGAGCAGTACTTC
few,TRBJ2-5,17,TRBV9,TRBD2,CASSVGIAGGTLETQYF,TGTGCCAGCAGCGTAGGGATAGCGGGGGGTACCTTGGAGACCCAGTACTTC
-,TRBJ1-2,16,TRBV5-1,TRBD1,CASSSSGTGLNYGYTF,TGCGCCAGCAGCTCATCCGGGACAGGGCTTAACTATGGCTACACCTTC
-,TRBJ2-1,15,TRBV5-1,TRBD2,CASNNGGRGYNEQFF,TGCGCCAGCAACAATGGAGGGAGGGGATACAATGAGCAGTTCTTC
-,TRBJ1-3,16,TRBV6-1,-,CASSEARTLAGNTIYF,TGTGCCAGCAGTGAAGCGAGGACTTTGGCCGGAAACACCATATATTTT
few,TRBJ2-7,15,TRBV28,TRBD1,CASSRIGQGAQEQYF,TGTGCCAGCAGTCGGATCGGACAGGGGGCGCAGGAGCAGTACTTC